The clone carrying this TCR beta chain occurred a few times. The data were taken from a study of T cells in Graves' hyperthyroidism and ophthalmopathy. From RNA transcripts, TCR beta CDR3 regions were amplified. TCR CDR3 underwent first-round RT-PCR with the HTBI primer set. TCRdb re-analysed the multiplex PCR reads in MiXCR, keeping a single row per CDR3 protein. The sample includes approximately 530,000 distinct CDR3 sequences, 16% of them seen just once. The CDR3 is made up of 14 amino acids. Germline V CDR1 and CDR2: SGHRS, YFSETQ. The germline V and J ends were trimmed by 6 bases and 0 bases, with 13 bases remaining between them.

Source material: blood. The origin of this receptor is a woman aged 18-29 years with Graves' hyperthyroidism. The J gene is TRBJ2-7, the V gene TRBV5-1; either TRBD1 or TRBD2 may fit D (5 bases each). CDR3 coding DNA: TGCGCCAGCACCCGGGACGCCGCCTCCTACGAGCAGTACTTC. Protein product: CASTRDAASYEQYF.